These 10 T cell receptor beta chains share one sample of origin, sequenced in a study of blood T cells in healthy people across ages. A second PCR of roughly 6 to 12 cycles used a sample-barcoded 5' primer and a J-beta primer mix. MiXCR, applied by TCRdb to the 5' RACE reads, yields one record per CDR3 protein. The sample records roughly 860,000 distinct CDR3 sequences, around two thirds being singletons. The sample consisted of blood. The receptors here all came from a man aged 25 to 40 in good health.

The chain recombines TRBV27 with TRBJ1-2, with unresolved D. Trimming left V 3 bases short and J 3 bases short, with 26 bases between. From germline, CDR1 is MNHEY and CDR2 SMNVEV (reference sequence). This CDR3 spans 19 amino acids. The chain's CDR3 is CASSFLSATNTPLDYGYTF. For the CDR3, the DNA is TGTGCCAGCAGTTTTTTGTCGGCAACGAATACCCCTTTGGACTATGGCTACACCTTC.

The genes are TRBV7-9 and TRBJ2-5; possible D gene TRBD1, 5 bases. The J call may be incorrect, as the DNA end agrees better with TRBJ2-7. This CDR3 has 17 amino acids. The V gene's germline CDR1 is SEHNR and CDR2 FQNEAQ (reference sequence). Here the CDR3 reads CASSELNRLGLSDEQYF. DNA of the CDR3: TGTGCCAGCAGCGAGTTGAACAGGCTTGGTTTAAGTGACGAGCAGTACTTC.

This clonotype occurred once. The chain has TRBV7-2 and TRBJ2-7, with D perhaps TRBD2 (5 bases). The germline V and J ends were trimmed by 9 bases and 4 bases, with 13 bases remaining between them. Germline CDR1 is SGHTA and CDR2 is FQGNSA. The length of the CDR3 is 12 residues. CDR3 in DNA: TGTGCCAGTGAGGGTTCCTATTACGAGCAGTACTTC. Translated, it gives CASEGSYYEQYF.

The J gene is TRBJ1-6, the V gene TRBV30, with 8 bases fitting TRBD1. J was trimmed by 9 bases and V by 5 bases; bases with no gene match: 3. This CDR3 is 12 amino acids long. Germline V CDR1 and CDR2: GTSNPN, SVGIG (reference sequence). In DNA form, the CDR3 reads TGTGCCTGGGTGGGGACAGGTTCACCCCTCCACTTT. Protein sequence: CAWVGTGSPLHF.

CDR3 amino acids: CSANYRGLNTEAFF. The CDR3 DNA reads as TGCAGTGCTAACTACAGGGGCCTGAACACTGAAGCTTTCTTT. The chain uses TRBV20-1 and TRBJ1-1, with 7 bases lining up with TRBD1. Germline CDR1 is DFQATT and CDR2 is SNEGSKA (reference sequence). V was pared by 4 bases and J by 0 bases, with 5 bases of the junction left unmatched. The CDR3 length is 14 residues.

This clonotype was picked up many times. The J gene is TRBJ2-1, the V gene TRBV29-1; no definite D call. This CDR3 is built from 11 residues. Germline-derived CDR1 and CDR2 are SQVTM and ANQGSEA. Trimming stripped 4 bases from V and 6 bases from J, with 7 bases between. As DNA, the CDR3 is TGCAGCGTTGCAACAATCAATGAGCAGTTCTTC. This codes for CSVATINEQFF.

The chain uses TRBV7-9 and TRBJ2-4, with a possible D match to TRBD1 (5 bases). The CDR3 runs 16 residues. The V end was cut by 2 bases, the J end by 4 bases, with 15 bases between. The germline V gene has CDR1 SEHNR and CDR2 FQNEAQ (reference sequence). CDR3 in DNA: TGTGCCAGCAGCTTAACCCTGGACATAGCTAAAAACATTCAGTACTTC. Translation: CASSLTLDIAKNIQYF.

This rearrangement joins TRBV28 to TRBJ2-1; 9 nucleotides align to TRBD2. CDR3 length: 17 amino acids. J was trimmed by 1 base and V by 2 bases; bases with no gene match: 6. Germline CDR1 MDHEN, CDR2 SYDVKM. The CDR3 DNA is TGTGCCAGCAGTTTAGGTAGCGGGGGCTTTTCCTACAATGAGCAGTTCTTC. The encoded protein is CASSLGSGGFSYNEQFF.

This chain links TRBV4-3 with TRBJ2-3; 14 bases fit TRBD2. This CDR3 has 16 amino acids. Germline CDR1 LGHNA, CDR2 YSLEER. The J segment lost 9 bases and the V segment lost 3 bases, leaving 8 bases of the junction unmatched. CDR3 in amino acids: CASSQRTSGGTSTQYF. DNA of the CDR3: TGCGCCAGCAGCCAGAGGACTAGCGGGGGGACAAGCACGCAGTATTTT.

The CDR3 here is CASSLLYAGGVADTQYF. DNA of the CDR3: TGTGCCAGCAGCTTACTCTACGCGGGGGGCGTCGCAGATACGCAGTATTTT. This rearrangement joins TRBV7-6 to TRBJ2-3; 8 nucleotides agree with TRBD2. The CDR3 covers 17 residues. The germline CDR1 and CDR2 sequences are SGHVS and FNYEAQ. V lost 2 bases to trimming and J lost 4 bases; unmatched junction nucleotides: 11.